These 29 T cell receptor beta chains share one sample of origin, sequenced in a study of T cell changes during pregnancy in multiple sclerosis. The assay was immunoSEQ multiplex PCR, and TCRdb's table has in-frame clones only and misses some. The top ten hold roughly 5% of the sample, which has about 49,000 clones, 94% seen once. The source material was CD8+ T cells from peripheral blood mononuclear cells, sampled before pregnancy. All receptors come from a female donor with multiple sclerosis, enrolled in a pregnancy study.

The chain combines TRBV7-8 with TRBJ1-3; the D gene is possibly TRBD1 (5 bases). From germline, CDR1 is SGHVS and CDR2 FQNEAQ. The CDR3 sequence is 14 residues long. V lost 4 bases, J lost 6 bases, and 13 bases lay in between. In DNA form, the CDR3 reads TGTGCCAGCAGCTCCGCGCCGGGGGAAAACACCATATATTTT. Translating it yields CASSSAPGENTIYF.

J is TRBJ2-7 and V is TRBV5-1; no reliable D call. Trimming removed 4 bases at V and 4 bases at J, with 6 bases between. This CDR3 is built from 11 residues. Germline CDR1 is SGHRS and CDR2 is YFSETQ. CDR3 sequence reads: CASSTGYEQYF. The CDR3, as DNA: TGCGCCAGCAGCACCGGTTACGAGCAGTACTTC.

The chain carries TRBV6-1 and TRBJ1-2; 8 bases are shared with TRBD1. V was pared by 4 bases and J by 1 base, with 5 bases of the junction left unmatched. The CDR3 length is 15 residues. The germline V gene encodes CDR1 MNHNS and CDR2 SASEGT. The CDR3 is CASSGRQGLNYGYTF. As DNA, the CDR3 is TGTGCCAGCAGTGGTAGACAGGGGCTTAACTATGGCTACACCTTC.

This clone came up once. This chain joins TRBV5-4 and TRBJ2-2; 8 bases align to TRBD1. Germline CDR1 is SGHNT and CDR2 is YYREEE (reference sequence). CDR3 size: 14 residues. With 4 bases clipped from V and 6 bases from J, the junction kept 5 bases outside the gene matches. CDR3 coding DNA: TGTGCCAGCAGCCCCTGGACAGGGCCCGGGGAGCTGTTTTTT. It is translated as CASSPWTGPGELFF.

The chain carries TRBV18 and TRBJ2-7, with 8 bases matching TRBD1. The CDR3 has 15 amino acids. Germline trimming cut 2 bases from V and 6 bases from J; bases unmatched to any gene: 9. Germline loops: CDR1 KGHSH, CDR2 LQKENI. CDR3 coding DNA: TGTGCCAGCTCACCATGGCAGGGGGCAGAGGGCGAGCAGTACTTC. This sequence encodes CASSPWQGAEGEQYF.

The chain is built from TRBV28 and TRBJ1-5; TRBD1 agrees at 7 bases. The germline V gene encodes CDR1 MDHEN and CDR2 SYDVKM. V shed 5 bases, J shed 3 bases, and the junction held 4 bases outside the gene matches. The CDR3 spans 14 residues. The chain's CDR3 is CASSQTGFNQPQHF. The CDR3 coding sequence is TGTGCCAGCAGTCAGACAGGGTTCAATCAGCCCCAGCATTTT.

This chain connects TRBV5-1 to TRBJ2-1; D is uncertain. V lost 0 bases and J lost 5, with 9 bases in between. The CDR3 loop spans 14 amino acids. Germline V lookup: CDR1 SGHRS, CDR2 YFSETQ. The CDR3 here is CASSLEPSNNEQFF. The CDR3 region has the DNA TGCGCCAGCAGCTTGGAGCCGTCAAACAATGAGCAGTTCTTC.

The chain couples TRBV12-1 to TRBJ2-7; the D call TRBD2 from the table was never checked on the DNA. TRBV12-1 is a recognized pseudogene. CDR3 size: 21 residues. As DNA, the CDR3 is TGTGCCAGCAGCTCCCCCCCTAGCGGATTAAGAGCTAAGGGGAGCTCCTACGAGCAGTACTTC. Protein: CASSSPPSGLRAKGSSYEQYF.

V is TRBV28 and J is TRBJ1-2; 9 nucleotides line up with TRBD1. Germline V gives CDR1 MDHEN, CDR2 SYDVKM. With 1 base clipped from V and 4 bases from J, the junction kept 7 bases outside the gene matches. CDR3 length: 16 amino acids. This CDR3 reads CASSLYLDRGGYGYTF. The CDR3 DNA follows: TGTGCCAGCAGTTTATACTTGGACAGGGGAGGCTATGGCTACACCTTC.

This chain joins TRBV30 and TRBJ2-7; TRBD2 matches 8 bases. CDR1 is GTSNPN, CDR2 SVGIG, per germline (reference sequence). The CDR3 contains 14 residues. J lost 6 bases, V lost 3 bases, and 10 bases had no gene match. The CDR3 region is CAWSRGAGVGEQYF. The CDR3 region has the DNA TGTGCCTGGAGCCGCGGAGCGGGAGTAGGCGAGCAGTACTTC.

This sequence joins TRBV4-3 and TRBJ2-7; possible D gene TRBD1, 5 bases. This CDR3 has 12 residues. Germline V gene sequence: CDR1 LGHNA, CDR2 YSLEER. V lost 5 bases, J lost 6 bases, and 11 bases lay in between. CDR3 in amino acids: CASSYTGLEQYF. The CDR3 DNA is TGCGCCAGCAGCTACACAGGTCTCGAGCAGTACTTC.

V usage is TRBV19 and J usage is TRBJ1-2, with a tentative D call TRBD1 (5 bases). From germline, CDR1 is LNHDA and CDR2 SQIVND (reference sequence). The CDR3 length is 12 residues. The CDR3 nucleotides are TGTGTCTCGTCGCTCGGGGGGTCTGGCTACACCTTC. It specifies CVSSLGGSGYTF.

This clone was recorded once. The chain combines TRBV27 with TRBJ1-2; 7 bases map to TRBD1. CDR1 MNHEY and CDR2 SMNVEV come from the germline V gene (reference sequence). The CDR3 covers 15 residues. V lost 1 base and J lost 5; bases outside the gene matches: 7. The CDR3 sequence: CASSLYLGRGYGYTF. As DNA, the CDR3 is TGTGCCAGCAGTTTATATCTCGGCAGGGGGTATGGCTACACCTTC.

Of note for this clone: Other DNA sequences in this sample translate to the same CDR3. V usage is TRBV29-1 and J usage is TRBJ2-7; 7 bases match TRBD2. From germline, CDR1 is SQVTM and CDR2 ANQGSEA. J lost 4 bases, V lost 1 base, and 1 base had no gene match. The CDR3 covers 12 residues. The CDR3 is CSVEGGGYEQYF. CDR3 nucleotides: TGCAGCGTTGAAGGGGGGGGTTACGAGCAGTACTTC.

The V and J genes are TRBV30 and TRBJ2-4; 10 bases map to TRBD1. Germline-derived CDR1 and CDR2 are GTSNPN and SVGIG (reference sequence). The ends lost 2 bases at V and 7 bases at J; junction bases unmatched: 5. The CDR3 consists of 14 residues. The CDR3 loop reads CAWSYGTGVNIQYF. The CDR3 DNA reads TGTGCCTGGAGTTATGGGACAGGGGTGAACATTCAGTACTTC.

The chain is built from TRBV6-1 and TRBJ1-1; TRBD1 aligns across 8 bases. The V gene's germline CDR1 is MNHNS and CDR2 SASEGT. J gave up 5 bases and V 3 bases, and 5 bases lay outside the gene matches. The CDR3 consists of 14 residues. CDR3 DNA sequence: TGTGCCAGCAGTGACGACAGGGGCCGGACTGAAGCTTTCTTT. This gives the protein CASSDDRGRTEAFF.

This chain links TRBV6-4 with TRBJ1-1; the D is unclear. From germline, CDR1 is MRHNA and CDR2 SNTAGT. V was pared by 0 bases and J by 10 bases, with 12 bases between. The CDR3 runs to 13 residues. This CDR3 reads CASSDSQVAGAFF. CDR3 nucleotide sequence: TGTGCCAGCAGTGACTCGCAGGTGGCGGGAGCTTTCTTT.

The chain uses TRBV19 and TRBJ2-3; 9 bases agree with TRBD2. The J segment lost 4 bases and the V segment lost 1 base, leaving 3 bases of the junction unmatched. Germline-derived CDR1 and CDR2 are LNHDA and SQIVND (reference sequence). The CDR3 totals 15 residues. The CDR3 here is CASSIVIAGADTQYF. The CDR3 DNA follows: TGTGCCAGTAGTATAGTGATAGCGGGAGCAGATACGCAGTATTTT.

This rearrangement joins TRBV5-1 to TRBJ2-6; 8 positions agree with TRBD1. Germline V lookup: CDR1 SGHRS, CDR2 YFSETQ. The V and J ends lost 9 bases and 0 bases, in that order; junction bases with no gene match: 11. The CDR3 is 17 amino acids. DNA of the CDR3: TGCGCCACTAGTAAGACAGGGGCGGACTCTGGGGCCAACGTCCTGACTTTC. Translating it yields CATSKTGADSGANVLTF.

The chain combines TRBV10-1 with TRBJ2-2; D remains ambiguous. Trimming took 0 bases from V and 4 from J, leaving 9 bases between them. The CDR3 contains 15 residues. Per the germline V gene, CDR1 is WNHNN and CDR2 is SYGVQD (reference sequence). The DNA of the CDR3 is TGCGCCAGCAGTGAGTCACGTAGTAGCACCGGGGAGCTGTTTTTT. As protein: CASSESRSSTGELFF.

The rearrangement uses TRBV5-4 and TRBJ2-5; tentative D call: TRBD1 (5 bases). Germline V lookup: CDR1 SGHNT, CDR2 YYREEE (reference sequence). V lost 6 bases, J lost 6 bases, and 21 bases lay in between. This CDR3 has 15 residues. Here the CDR3 reads CASTDGHNQLKTQYF. CDR3 nucleotides: TGTGCCAGCACAGACGGACACAACCAATTAAAGACCCAGTACTTC.

J is TRBJ2-7 and V is TRBV19; weak D call: TRBD2 (5 bases). CDR1 LNHDA and CDR2 SQIVND come from the germline V gene (reference sequence). The CDR3 runs 11 residues. Trimming shortened V by 6 bases and J by 4 bases, and 7 bases separated the two germline ends. CDR3 loop: CASRSGYEQYF. CDR3 nucleotides: TGTGCCAGTAGATCGGGGTACGAGCAGTACTTC.

The chain links TRBV27 to TRBJ2-7; the match to TRBD2 covers 10 bases. This CDR3 has 14 amino acids. V lost 4 bases and J lost 6; bases outside the gene matches: 6. In germline, CDR1 is MNHEY, CDR2 SMNVEV (reference sequence). The CDR3 sequence: CASSWLAGEAEQYF. CDR3 nucleotide sequence: TGTGCCAGCAGTTGGCTAGCGGGAGAGGCCGAGCAGTACTTC.

The chain joins TRBV27 to TRBJ2-5; 12 bases fit TRBD2. Per germline, CDR1 MNHEY and CDR2 SMNVEV (reference sequence). The CDR3 spans 14 residues. J gave up 4 bases and V 6 bases, and 3 bases lay outside the gene matches. CDR3 protein: CASRPGLAGETQYF. In DNA, the CDR3 is TGTGCCAGCAGGCCGGGACTAGCGGGAGAGACCCAGTACTTC.

This clone was observed once. The chain carries TRBV11-2 and TRBJ2-1, with D unclear. The CDR3 length is 16 residues. The germline V gene has CDR1 SGHAT and CDR2 FQNNGV. V dropped 1 base and J dropped 3 bases, with 13 bases sitting between them. This CDR3 is CASSLAPTIDYNEQFF. For the CDR3, the DNA is TGTGCCAGCAGCTTAGCCCCCACTATAGACTACAATGAGCAGTTCTTC.

The rearrangement uses TRBV5-5 and TRBJ2-7; 7 bases fit TRBD1. The CDR3 is 14 residues long. The germline V gene encodes CDR1 SGHKS and CDR2 YYEKEE (reference sequence). The V and J ends lost 0 bases and 2 bases, in that order; junction bases with no gene match: 2. CDR3 sequence (DNA): TGTGCCAGCAGCTTGGGGCAGGGGGCCTACGAGCAGTACTTC. It translates to CASSLGQGAYEQYF.

The gene calls are TRBV21-1 and TRBJ2-7; the table's D call, TRBD1, was not checked against the DNA. TRBV21-1 constitutes a pseudogene. This CDR3 is 17 amino acids long. The DNA for the CDR3 is TGTGCCAGCAGCAAAGCCGGGGACAGGGGAAGTCCCTACGAGCAGTACTTC. Its translation: CASSKAGDRGSPYEQYF.

The chain recombines TRBV28 with TRBJ2-5, with D perhaps matching TRBD1 (6 bases). The V gene lost 5 bases and the J gene lost 3 bases, with 13 bases spanning the gap. The CDR3 totals 14 residues. The germline V gene encodes CDR1 MDHEN and CDR2 SYDVKM. The DNA for the CDR3 is TGTGCCAGCAGTCAACAGGGCGCGGAAGAGACCCAGTACTTC. This sequence encodes CASSQQGAEETQYF. The full variable domain, with the rest looked up from reference TRBV28 and TRBJ2-5, is DVKVTQSSRYLVKRTGEKVFLECVQDMDHENMFWYRQDPGLGLRLIYFSYDVKMKEKGDIPEGYSVSREKKERFSLILESASTNQTSMYLCASSQQGAEETQYFGPGTRLLVL.

The chain carries TRBV7-6 and TRBJ2-3; 10 positions agree with TRBD2. V was clipped by 5 bases and J by 7 bases; unmatched bases: 15. From germline, CDR1 is SGHVS and CDR2 FNYEAQ. The CDR3 runs to 17 residues. This CDR3 reads CASSPLAGDVSGNTQYF. The DNA for the CDR3 is TGTGCCAGCAGCCCCCTAGCGGGGGATGTCTCCGGTAATACGCAGTATTTT.